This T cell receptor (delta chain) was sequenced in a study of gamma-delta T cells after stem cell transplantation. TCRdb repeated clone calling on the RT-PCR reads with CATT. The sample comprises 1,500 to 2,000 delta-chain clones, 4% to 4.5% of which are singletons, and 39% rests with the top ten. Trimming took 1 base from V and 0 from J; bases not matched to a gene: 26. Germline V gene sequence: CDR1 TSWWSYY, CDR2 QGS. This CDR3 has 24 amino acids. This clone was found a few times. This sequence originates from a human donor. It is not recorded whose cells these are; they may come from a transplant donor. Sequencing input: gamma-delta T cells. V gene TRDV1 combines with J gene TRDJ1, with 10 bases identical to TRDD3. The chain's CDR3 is CALGERFLPWGILRAPWYTDKLIF. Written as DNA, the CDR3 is TGTGCTCTTGGGGAACGCTTCCTACCGTGGGGGATACTACGTGCCCCCTGGTACACCGATAAACTCATCTTT.